The 4 T cell receptor beta chains below come from one sample, sequenced in a study of long-term antiretroviral therapy in people with HIV. Survey level was the resolution at which the v3.0 immunoSEQ assay ran. The assay was immunoSEQ multiplex PCR, and TCRdb's table has in-frame clones only and misses some. The top ten hold 11% of the sample, which has roughly 12,000 clones, roughly 80% seen once. The sequenced sample was unsorted PBMCs, obtained 0.8 years before starting antiretroviral therapy. These receptors all stem from a woman between 40 and 50 years old with HIV.

This chain uses TRBV7-9 with TRBJ2-6; 10 bases are a match to TRBD1. In germline, CDR1 is SEHNR, CDR2 FQNEAQ (reference sequence). This CDR3 region has 17 residues. J gave up 4 bases and V 1 base, and 4 bases lay outside the gene matches. CDR3 bases: TGTGCCAGCAGCTTAGGACAGGGGGCGCCCGGGGCCAACGTCCTGACTTTC. It specifies CASSLGQGAPGANVLTF.

The chain has TRBV19 and TRBJ1-5; D is unclear. V gave up 0 bases and J gave up 2 bases, with 8 bases separating them. Germline-derived CDR1 and CDR2 are LNHDA and SQIVND (reference sequence). The CDR3 loop spans 15 amino acids. Here the CDR3 DNA reads TGTGCCAGTAGTATAGACGGAGATCGCAATCAGCCCCAGCATTTT. This gives the protein CASSIDGDRNQPQHF. The full variable domain, rest sourced from reference TRBV19 and TRBJ1-5, is DGGITQSPKYLFRKEGQNVTLSCEQNLNHDAMYWYRQDPGQGLRLIYYSQIVNDFQKGDIAEGYSVSREKKESFPLTVTSAQKNPTAFYLCASSIDGDRNQPQHFGDGTRLSIL.

V and J are TRBV4-3 and TRBJ2-7; the D gene is possibly TRBD1 (7 bases). This CDR3 has 16 residues. Per the germline V gene, CDR1 is LGHNA and CDR2 is YSLEER. Trimming stripped 1 base from V and 5 bases from J, with 18 bases between. This CDR3 is CASSQGTNRGLNEQYF. CDR3 nucleotide sequence: TGCGCCAGCAGCCAAGGGACAAACAGGGGACTCAACGAGCAGTACTTC.

Only one count was recorded for this clone. The chain carries TRBV4-3 and TRBJ1-1, with D unclear. CDR3 length: 13 amino acids. Germline values: CDR1 LGHNA, CDR2 YSLEER. Trimming took 7 bases from V and 1 from J, leaving 10 bases between them. In DNA form, the CDR3 reads TGCGCCAGCAATGTAAGAGGGAACACTGAAGCTTTCTTT. Its translation is CASNVRGNTEAFF.